The rows below give T cell receptor beta chains drawn from one sample of a study of cytomegalovirus exposure and HLA in healthy donors. TCRdb's table, derived via immunoSEQ multiplex PCR, lists solely in-frame clones and lacks some. Among approximately 150,000 clones listed, roughly four fifths were seen once. The sequenced sample consisted of PBMCs. These TCRs come from a woman aged 60-75 years in good health and CMV-seronegative. The CDR3 runs from the conserved cysteine through the conserved F or W. The D gene is left open where the match is weak. Size is stated for part of the rows, as once, few or many counts, or as a class when the clone is expanded.

j_call: TRBJ2-3; clone_size: .; d_call: TRBD2; v_call: TRBV6-1; cdr3_aa: CASSEPSGGAMNTQYF; cdr3_nt: TGTGCCAGCAGTGAACCTAGCGGTGGAGCTATGAATACGCAGTATTTT
j_call: TRBJ1-3; clone_size: .; d_call: TRBD1; v_call: TRBV7-9; cdr3_aa: CASSAGQAFSGNTIYF; cdr3_nt: TGTGCCAGCAGCGCAGGACAGGCCTTTTCTGGAAACACCATATATTTT
j_call: TRBJ1-5; clone_size: .; d_call: TRBD1; v_call: TRBV19; cdr3_aa: CASSIRAGGSNQPQHF; cdr3_nt: TGTGCCAGTAGTATCAGGGCAGGGGGGAGTAATCAGCCCCAGCATTTT
j_call: TRBJ2-1; clone_size: .; d_call: .; v_call: TRBV20-1; cdr3_aa: CSASGGNEQFF; cdr3_nt: TGCAGTGCTAGCGGAGGGAATGAGCAGTTCTTC
j_call: TRBJ1-3; clone_size: .; d_call: TRBD1; v_call: TRBV11-2; cdr3_aa: CASSLSTGKSGNTIYF; cdr3_nt: TGTGCCAGCAGCTTATCGACAGGGAAGTCTGGAAACACCATATATTTT
j_call: TRBJ2-3; clone_size: .; d_call: .; v_call: TRBV30; cdr3_aa: CAWSRGALGTDTQSF; cdr3_nt: TGTGCCTGGAGTCGGGGGGCGCTGGGCACAGATACGCAGTCTTTT
j_call: TRBJ2-1; clone_size: .; d_call: TRBD2; v_call: TRBV9; cdr3_aa: CASSAPLNSGKSYNEQFF; cdr3_nt: TGTGCCAGCAGCGCCCCACTTAACAGCGGGAAATCCTACAATGAGCAGTTCTTC
j_call: TRBJ2-3; clone_size: .; d_call: TRBD1; v_call: TRBV5-1; cdr3_aa: CANSLDGTGTTDTQYF; cdr3_nt: TGCGCCAACAGCTTGGACGGGACAGGAACCACAGATACGCAGTATTTT
j_call: TRBJ1-5; clone_size: .; d_call: .; v_call: TRBV6-5; cdr3_aa: CASSYSGANNQPQHF; cdr3_nt: TGTGCCAGCAGTTATTCGGGTGCTAACAATCAGCCCCAGCATTTT
j_call: TRBJ2-2; clone_size: once; d_call: TRBD1; v_call: TRBV2; cdr3_aa: CASSVDRGHGELFF; cdr3_nt: TGTGCCAGCAGCGTAGACAGGGGTCACGGGGAGCTGTTTTTT
j_call: TRBJ2-5; clone_size: .; d_call: TRBD2; v_call: TRBV9; cdr3_aa: CASSVGRGDQETQYF; cdr3_nt: TGTGCCAGCAGCGTAGGGCGGGGGGATCAAGAGACCCAGTACTTC
j_call: TRBJ2-7; clone_size: .; d_call: .; v_call: TRBV7-2; cdr3_aa: CASSSTGEQYF; cdr3_nt: TGTGCCAGCAGCTCTACGGGCGAGCAGTACTTC
j_call: TRBJ2-3; clone_size: .; d_call: TRBD1; v_call: TRBV7-9; cdr3_aa: CASSRGTGGADTQYF; cdr3_nt: TGTGCCAGCAGCCGGGGGACAGGGGGCGCAGATACGCAGTATTTT
j_call: TRBJ2-7; clone_size: .; d_call: TRBD1; v_call: TRBV5-1; cdr3_aa: CASSLAQDRVYEQYF; cdr3_nt: TGCGCCAGCAGCTTGGCCCAGGACAGGGTGTACGAGCAGTACTTC
j_call: TRBJ1-5; clone_size: .; d_call: .; v_call: TRBV6-6; cdr3_aa: CASSYSTVGPNQPQHF; cdr3_nt: TGTGCCAGCAGTTACTCGACTGTGGGGCCGAATCAGCCCCAGCATTTT
j_call: TRBJ2-2; clone_size: .; d_call: TRBD1; v_call: TRBV18; cdr3_aa: CASSLGTAITGELFF; cdr3_nt: TGTGCCAGCTCACTCGGGACAGCCATCACCGGGGAGCTGTTTTTT
j_call: TRBJ1-1; clone_size: .; d_call: .; v_call: TRBV5-1; cdr3_aa: CASSLWAVQTKMNTEAFF; cdr3_nt: TGCGCCAGCAGCTTGTGGGCGGTACAGACTAAGATGAACACTGAAGCTTTCTTT
j_call: TRBJ2-1; clone_size: .; d_call: TRBD1; v_call: TRBV5-1; cdr3_aa: CASSSQGGSYNEQFF; cdr3_nt: TGCGCCAGCAGCTCACAGGGGGGCTCCTACAATGAGCAGTTCTTC
j_call: TRBJ1-5; clone_size: .; d_call: TRBD1; v_call: TRBV28; cdr3_aa: CASSTLRGQNQPQHF; cdr3_nt: TGTGCCAGCAGTACCCTAAGGGGGCAGAATCAGCCCCAGCATTTT
j_call: TRBJ1-1; clone_size: few; d_call: .; v_call: TRBV10-2; cdr3_aa: CAIPPPYLKNTEAFF; cdr3_nt: TGCGCCATCCCCCCCCCGTATCTAAAGAACACTGAAGCTTTCTTT
j_call: TRBJ2-3; clone_size: .; d_call: .; v_call: TRBV5-1; cdr3_aa: CASSLDRQVRQNTQYF; cdr3_nt: TGCGCCAGCAGCTTGGATCGTCAGGTTCGTCAGAATACGCAGTATTTT
j_call: TRBJ1-2; clone_size: .; d_call: .; v_call: TRBV14; cdr3_aa: CASSLGGYGYTF; cdr3_nt: TGTGCCAGCAGCCTTGGAGGGTATGGCTACACCTTC
j_call: TRBJ2-2; clone_size: .; d_call: TRBD1; v_call: TRBV2; cdr3_aa: CASSLSRQGSRPGELFF; cdr3_nt: TGTGCCAGCAGTCTCTCCCGACAGGGGAGTCGCCCCGGGGAGCTGTTTTTT
j_call: TRBJ1-5; clone_size: few; d_call: .; v_call: TRBV27; cdr3_aa: CASRGGEGQGYQPQHF; cdr3_nt: TGTGCCAGCAGGGGAGGGGAGGGGCAGGGGTATCAGCCCCAGCATTTT
j_call: TRBJ1-4; clone_size: once; d_call: .; v_call: TRBV19; cdr3_aa: CASTYRDMNEKLFF; cdr3_nt: TGTGCCAGTACCTACAGGGACATGAATGAAAAACTGTTTTTT
j_call: TRBJ1-4; clone_size: once; d_call: TRBD1; v_call: TRBV7-6; cdr3_aa: CASSPNPAGQINEKLFF; cdr3_nt: TGTGCCAGCAGCCCCAACCCTGCGGGACAGATTAATGAAAAACTGTTTTTT
j_call: TRBJ2-3; clone_size: .; d_call: TRBD2; v_call: TRBV7-8; cdr3_aa: CASSFSRTSGTDTQYF; cdr3_nt: TGTGCCAGCAGCTTCAGCCGGACTAGCGGAACAGATACGCAGTATTTT
j_call: TRBJ1-4; clone_size: .; d_call: TRBD1; v_call: TRBV30; cdr3_aa: CAWRTGQRATNEKLFF; cdr3_nt: TGTGCCTGGAGAACGGGACAGCGAGCAACTAATGAAAAACTGTTTTTT
j_call: TRBJ1-2; clone_size: .; d_call: .; v_call: TRBV28; cdr3_aa: CASTGTNNYGYTF; cdr3_nt: TGTGCCAGCACCGGGACAAACAACTATGGCTACACCTTC
j_call: TRBJ1-2; clone_size: .; d_call: .; v_call: TRBV5-4; cdr3_aa: CASSLEGDDSNYGYTF; cdr3_nt: TGTGCCAGCAGCTTGGAGGGGGACGACAGCAACTATGGCTACACCTTC
j_call: TRBJ1-1; clone_size: .; d_call: .; v_call: TRBV28; cdr3_aa: CASGGPNTEAFF; cdr3_nt: TGTGCCAGCGGGGGCCCGAACACTGAAGCTTTCTTT
j_call: TRBJ1-4; clone_size: .; d_call: .; v_call: TRBV5-6; cdr3_aa: CASGRQNEKLFF; cdr3_nt: TGTGCGAGCGGCAGACAGAATGAAAAACTGTTTTTT
j_call: TRBJ1-4; clone_size: .; d_call: .; v_call: TRBV28; cdr3_aa: CASMAGGSTNEKLFF; cdr3_nt: TGTGCCAGCATGGCCGGGGGATCAACTAATGAAAAACTGTTTTTT
j_call: TRBJ2-2; clone_size: .; d_call: TRBD2; v_call: TRBV5-1; cdr3_aa: CASSLTAGGFGGELFF; cdr3_nt: TGCGCCAGCAGCTTAACGGCGGGAGGGTTCGGCGGGGAGCTGTTTTTT
j_call: TRBJ1-4; clone_size: .; d_call: TRBD1; v_call: TRBV19; cdr3_aa: CASSSTGVKLFF; cdr3_nt: TGTGCCAGTAGTTCGACAGGGGTAAAACTGTTTTTT
j_call: TRBJ2-1; clone_size: .; d_call: .; v_call: TRBV29-1; cdr3_aa: CSVGEEAGYNEQFF; cdr3_nt: TGCAGCGTTGGCGAGGAGGCAGGTTACAATGAGCAGTTCTTC
j_call: TRBJ2-3; clone_size: .; d_call: .; v_call: TRBV27; cdr3_aa: CASSPTDTQYF; cdr3_nt: TGTGCCAGCAGCCCAACAGATACGCAGTATTTT
j_call: TRBJ2-5; clone_size: .; d_call: TRBD2; v_call: TRBV7-8; cdr3_aa: CASSLGYRGVQETQYF; cdr3_nt: TGTGCCAGCAGCTTAGGATACCGGGGGGTCCAAGAGACCCAGTACTTC
j_call: TRBJ2-7; clone_size: .; d_call: .; v_call: TRBV2; cdr3_aa: CASSEASRGSEDYEQYF; cdr3_nt: TGTGCCAGCAGTGAAGCGAGCAGGGGTTCTGAAGACTACGAGCAGTACTTC
j_call: TRBJ1-5; clone_size: .; d_call: .; v_call: TRBV28; cdr3_aa: CASSSGHSNQPQHF; cdr3_nt: TGTGCCAGCAGTTCCGGTCATAGCAATCAGCCCCAGCATTTT
j_call: TRBJ1-1; clone_size: .; d_call: .; v_call: TRBV6-5; cdr3_aa: CASSYSGQTEAFF; cdr3_nt: TGTGCCAGCAGTTACAGTGGGCAGACTGAAGCTTTCTTT
j_call: TRBJ2-3; clone_size: .; d_call: TRBD2; v_call: TRBV6-5; cdr3_aa: CATKAGSTDTQYF; cdr3_nt: TGTGCCACCAAAGCGGGGAGCACAGATACGCAGTATTTT
j_call: TRBJ2-5; clone_size: .; d_call: TRBD2; v_call: TRBV6-1; cdr3_aa: CASSEALSSGRKETQYF; cdr3_nt: TGTGCCAGCAGTGAAGCGCTGTCTAGCGGACGGAAAGAGACCCAGTACTTC
j_call: TRBJ1-2; clone_size: .; d_call: TRBD1; v_call: TRBV7-9; cdr3_aa: CASSRDSGNTF; cdr3_nt: TGTGCCAGCAGCCGGGACAGTGGTAACACCTTC
j_call: TRBJ2-2; clone_size: .; d_call: .; v_call: TRBV5-1; cdr3_aa: CASSLQTNGELFF; cdr3_nt: TGCGCCAGCAGCCTCCAGACTAACGGGGAGCTGTTTTTT
j_call: TRBJ2-3; clone_size: .; d_call: .; v_call: TRBV18; cdr3_aa: CASSRTGTDTQYF; cdr3_nt: TGTGCCAGCTCAAGAACCGGGACAGATACGCAGTATTTT
j_call: TRBJ2-7; clone_size: .; d_call: .; v_call: TRBV7-9; cdr3_aa: CASSLVGSSYEQYF; cdr3_nt: TGTGCCAGCAGCTTAGTCGGGAGCTCCTACGAGCAGTACTTC
j_call: TRBJ2-4; clone_size: .; d_call: .; v_call: TRBV27; cdr3_aa: CASSLSNRAAKNIQYF; cdr3_nt: TGTGCCAGCAGTTTATCGAACAGGGCAGCCAAAAACATTCAGTACTTC
j_call: TRBJ2-3; clone_size: .; d_call: TRBD2; v_call: TRBV2; cdr3_aa: CASSVLRGGTDTQYF; cdr3_nt: TGTGCCAGCAGTGTCTTGCGGGGGGGCACAGATACGCAGTATTTT
j_call: TRBJ2-6; clone_size: .; d_call: .; v_call: TRBV19; cdr3_aa: CASAPYPGRKRSGANVLTF; cdr3_nt: TGTGCCAGTGCCCCCTACCCAGGGCGAAAACGCTCTGGGGCCAACGTCCTGACTTTC